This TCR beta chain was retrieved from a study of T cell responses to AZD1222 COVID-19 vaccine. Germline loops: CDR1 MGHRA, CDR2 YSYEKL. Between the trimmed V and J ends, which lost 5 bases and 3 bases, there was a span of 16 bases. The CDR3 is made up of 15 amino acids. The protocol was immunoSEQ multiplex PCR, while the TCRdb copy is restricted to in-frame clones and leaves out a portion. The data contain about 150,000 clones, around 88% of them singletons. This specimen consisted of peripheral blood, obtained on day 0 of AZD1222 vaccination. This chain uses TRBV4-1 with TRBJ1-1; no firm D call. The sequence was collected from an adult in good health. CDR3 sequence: CASSVSRASHTEAFF. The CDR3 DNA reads TGCGCCAGCAGCGTTAGCCGGGCCAGCCACACTGAAGCTTTCTTT.